This T cell receptor (beta chain) was sequenced for a study of T cells in localized non-small cell lung cancer (dated by TCRdb to 2019 to 2021). For the study in its entirety: T cell repertoires of 236 early-stage NSCLC patients were analyzed, with tumors being compared against uninvolved tumor-adjacent lungs. NSCLC patients had a mean age of approximately 72 years, and 120 to 150 were male and 107 female. The cohort was made up of 200 to 250 treatment-naive NSCLC patients whose localized lung tumors had been resected. Findings and caveats that apply to the study as a whole: Multi-region tumor sequencing was not performed, so intratumor heterogeneity could not be excluded. A median of roughly 56 of the top 100 tumor clones were detected in paired uninvolved adjacent lung, and about 29 of these tumor clones were also found among the top 100 clones of the paired uninvolved adjacent lung. Because the study design was exploratory, TCR variables were selected using unadjusted p-values without false-discovery rate correction. Uninvolved tumor-adjacent lung showed the highest T cell clonality, higher than tumor, which suggests more focused antigenic responses in the uninvolved tumor-adjacent lung. Higher blood T cell density associated with longer overall survival, while higher adjacent-lung clonality associated with shorter survival.

The immunoSEQ Assay was used to sequence TCR beta CDR3 regions from DNA. The paper's data handling went like this. T cell density was computed as TCR beta template counts normalized to usable DNA estimated by amplifying housekeeping genes. Richness was estimated with the preseqR package, extrapolating to 400,000 templates for PBMC samples and 120,000 templates for tissue samples. Clonality was calculated as one minus Pielou's evenness. To identify tissue-enriched TCRs, differential abundance testing was run on productive amino-acid clonotypes with a minimum total count of 5 and an alpha of 0.1. The Jaccard Index and the Morisita Overlap Index were used to measure repertoire overlap between compartments. GLIPH grouped TCR beta CDR3s together with public tetramer-defined viral CDR3s, and a viral motif had to include at least three viral sequences and show V-gene enrichment. This immuneACCESS table, as held by TCRdb, lists in-frame sequences with V and J called but not all clones. Of the missing ones, under half trace to an unresolved V gene in checked studies; the others have no known cause. V and J calls plus clone size are reproduced from that table; the DNA served to infer D and trimming. Across this sample there are about 70,000 clones, with around 85% seen only once. About a fifth of the sample lies in the top ten.

The CDR3 runs 13 residues from the cysteine to the phenylalanine. Only CDR3 DNA remains: 39 bases, in frame from the first base. The V and J ends are trimmed by 4 bases and 4 bases, leaving 11 bases between them. From the germline V gene (reference sequence), CDR1 is SGHNT and CDR2 is YYREEE. At diagnosis, tumor, uninvolved tumor-adjacent lung and peripheral blood were collected and then preserved as a mix of FFPE and fresh-frozen material. For TCR repertoire profiling, the blood samples were analyzed as peripheral blood mononuclear cells. With respect to this clone: Its specific antigen is unknown. Base qualities are not recorded, but no much larger clone differs from it by a single base.

The sequencing here drew on peripheral blood, taken before any cancer treatment. The TCR sequence derives from a male donor at least 60 years old with stage III squamous cell lung carcinoma. The sequence links TRBV5-4 to TRBJ2-5, with the identity of the D gene unclear. In nucleotide form, the sequence is TGTGCCAGCAGCATTGGGTCAGGAGAGACCCAGTACTTC. This translates into CASSIGSGETQYF.